This TCR beta chain is drawn from a study of blood T cells in healthy people across ages. Study findings and constraints: Diversity figures derived from one million T cells were judged to underestimate the true value.

A sample-barcoded 5' primer and a J-beta primer mix were used in a second PCR of roughly 7 to 12 cycles. TCRdb re-called the 5' RACE reads with MiXCR, one entry per CDR3 protein. The sample records some 750,000 distinct CDR3 sequences, approximately 22% being singletons. In the case of this clonotype: Its antigen is unidentified.

In germline, CDR1 is SQVTM, CDR2 ANQGSEA. This CDR3 has 14 amino acids. With V trimmed by 5 bases and J by 7 bases, 10 bases remained unmatched. The receptor's source is a man between 65 and 85 years old in good health. Material: blood. J is TRBJ1-4 and V is TRBV29-1, with TRBD1 identical over 7 bases. CDR3 protein: CSVKTGRSSEKLFF. DNA of the CDR3: TGCAGCGTTAAGACAGGGAGGTCAAGTGAAAAACTGTTTTTT.